This TCR beta chain was observed in a study of CD8 T cells in ankylosing spondylitis. The study, taken as a whole, reports: With a CD8+ phenotype, disease-linked clones were relatively rare in peripheral blood. What appeared characteristic of ankylosing spondylitis blood was a TCR beta motif of 7 or 8 highly homologous variants.

V dropped 1 base and J dropped 5 bases, with 8 bases sitting between them. Germline assignment: CDR1 LGHDT and CDR2 YNNKEL (reference sequence). The CDR3 is 13 amino acids. The table lists this clonotype with a count of one. The antigen is undetermined. Quantitative 5'-RACE with molecular barcodes produced the TCR beta libraries. Via MiXCR, TCRdb re-called the 5' RACE reads, giving one row per CDR3 protein. The sample shows around 770,000 distinct CDR3 sequences, 12% of them seen only once. The chain employs TRBV3-1 and TRBJ2-5; D gene uncertain. The sequencing sample was made of blood, either unsorted or a sorted T cell fraction (not recorded which). The receptor was derived from a male donor with ankylosing spondylitis. CDR3 amino acids: CASSQGTLETQYF. In DNA, the CDR3 is TGTGCCAGCAGCCAAGGGACGTTGGAGACCCAGTACTTC.